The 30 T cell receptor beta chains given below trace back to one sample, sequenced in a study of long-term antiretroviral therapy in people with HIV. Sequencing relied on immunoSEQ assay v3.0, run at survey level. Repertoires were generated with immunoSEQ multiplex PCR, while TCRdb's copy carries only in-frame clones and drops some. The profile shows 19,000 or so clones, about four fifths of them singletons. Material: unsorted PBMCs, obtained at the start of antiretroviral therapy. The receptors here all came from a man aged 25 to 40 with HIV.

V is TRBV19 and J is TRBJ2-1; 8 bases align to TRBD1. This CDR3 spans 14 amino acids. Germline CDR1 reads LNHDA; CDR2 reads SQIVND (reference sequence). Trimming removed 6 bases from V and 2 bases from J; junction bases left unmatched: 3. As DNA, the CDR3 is TGTGCCAGTAGCAGACAGGGGCCCTACAATGAGCAGTTCTTC. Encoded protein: CASSRQGPYNEQFF.

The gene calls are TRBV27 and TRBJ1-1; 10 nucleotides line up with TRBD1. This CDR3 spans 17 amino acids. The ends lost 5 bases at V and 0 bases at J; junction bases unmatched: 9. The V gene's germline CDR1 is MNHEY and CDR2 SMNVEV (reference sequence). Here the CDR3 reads CASSPGQGPFMNTEAFF. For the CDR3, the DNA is TGTGCCAGCAGTCCGGGACAGGGGCCCTTCATGAACACTGAAGCTTTCTTT.

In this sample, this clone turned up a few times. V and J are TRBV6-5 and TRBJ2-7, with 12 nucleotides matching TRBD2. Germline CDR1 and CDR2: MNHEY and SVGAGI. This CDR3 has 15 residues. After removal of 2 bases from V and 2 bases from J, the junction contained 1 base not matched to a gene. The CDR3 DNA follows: TGTGCCAGCAGTTACCGGACTAGCGGGGCCTACGAGCAGTACTTC. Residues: CASSYRTSGAYEQYF.

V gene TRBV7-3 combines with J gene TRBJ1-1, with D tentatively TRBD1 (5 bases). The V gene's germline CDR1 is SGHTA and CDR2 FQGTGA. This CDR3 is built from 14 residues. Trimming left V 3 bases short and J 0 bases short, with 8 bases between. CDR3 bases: TGTGCCAGCAGCTTGGGGGTGATGAACACTGAAGCTTTCTTT. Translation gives CASSLGVMNTEAFF.

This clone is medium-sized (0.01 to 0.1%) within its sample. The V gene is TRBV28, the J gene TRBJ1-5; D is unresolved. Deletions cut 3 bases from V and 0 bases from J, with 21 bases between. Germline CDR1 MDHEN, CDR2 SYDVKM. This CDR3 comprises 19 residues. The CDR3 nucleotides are TGTGCCAGCAGTTTCCCCTTCGCGATTCCAGTATATAGCAATCAGCCCCAGCATTTT. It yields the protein CASSFPFAIPVYSNQPQHF.

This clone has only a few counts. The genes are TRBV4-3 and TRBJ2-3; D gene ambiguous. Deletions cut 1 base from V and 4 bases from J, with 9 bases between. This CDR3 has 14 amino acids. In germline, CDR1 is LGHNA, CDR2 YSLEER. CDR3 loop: CASSQGLTADTQYF. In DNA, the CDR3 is TGCGCCAGCAGCCAAGGCCTTACGGCAGATACGCAGTATTTT.

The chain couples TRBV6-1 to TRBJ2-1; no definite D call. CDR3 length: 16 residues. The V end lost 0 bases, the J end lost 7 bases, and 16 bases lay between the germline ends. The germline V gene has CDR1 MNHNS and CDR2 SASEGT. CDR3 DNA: TGTGCCAGCAGTGAAGCACCCTTGAGGCCTCGGAATGAGCAGTTCTTC. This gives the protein CASSEAPLRPRNEQFF.

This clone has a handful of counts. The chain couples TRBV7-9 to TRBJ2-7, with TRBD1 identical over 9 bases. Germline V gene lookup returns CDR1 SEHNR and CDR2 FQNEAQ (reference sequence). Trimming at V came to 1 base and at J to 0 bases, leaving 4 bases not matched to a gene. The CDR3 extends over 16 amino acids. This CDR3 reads CASSLGGQGSSYEQYF. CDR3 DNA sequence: TGTGCCAGCAGCTTAGGAGGACAGGGGAGCTCCTACGAGCAGTACTTC. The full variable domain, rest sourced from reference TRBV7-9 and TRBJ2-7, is DTGVSQNPRHKITKRGQNVTFRCDPISEHNRLYWYRQTLGQGPEFLTYFQNEAQLEKSRLLSDRFSAERPKGSFSTLEIQRTEQGDSAMYLCASSLGGQGSSYEQYFGPGTRLTVT.

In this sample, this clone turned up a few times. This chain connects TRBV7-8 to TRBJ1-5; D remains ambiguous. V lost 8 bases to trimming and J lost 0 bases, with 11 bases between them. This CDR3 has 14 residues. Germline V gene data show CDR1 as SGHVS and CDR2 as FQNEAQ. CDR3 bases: TGTGCCAGCCGCGCGGGATCTAGCAATCAGCCCCAGCATTTT. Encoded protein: CASRAGSSNQPQHF.

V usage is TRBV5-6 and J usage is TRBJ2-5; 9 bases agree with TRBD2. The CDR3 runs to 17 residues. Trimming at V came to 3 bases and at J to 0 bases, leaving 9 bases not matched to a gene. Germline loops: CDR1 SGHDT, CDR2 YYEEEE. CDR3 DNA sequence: TGTGCCAGCAGCTACGTTGCGGGGGGGCTTAACCAAGAGACCCAGTACTTC. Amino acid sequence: CASSYVAGGLNQETQYF.

In DNA, the CDR3 is TGTGCCAGCAGGAGGCCTGGTCTGACTGAAGCTTTCTTT. Its translation: CASRRPGLTEAFF. The chain couples TRBV6-1 to TRBJ1-1; no firm D call. Per the germline V gene, CDR1 is MNHNS and CDR2 is SASEGT. The CDR3 loop spans 13 amino acids. The V end lost 6 bases, the J end lost 5 bases, and 13 bases lay between the germline ends.

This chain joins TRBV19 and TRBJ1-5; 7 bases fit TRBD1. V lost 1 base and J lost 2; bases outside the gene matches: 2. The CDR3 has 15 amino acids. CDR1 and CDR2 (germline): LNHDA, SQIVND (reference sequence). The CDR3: CASSIGQGGNQPQHF. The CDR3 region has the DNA TGTGCCAGTAGTATAGGACAGGGTGGCAATCAGCCCCAGCATTTT.

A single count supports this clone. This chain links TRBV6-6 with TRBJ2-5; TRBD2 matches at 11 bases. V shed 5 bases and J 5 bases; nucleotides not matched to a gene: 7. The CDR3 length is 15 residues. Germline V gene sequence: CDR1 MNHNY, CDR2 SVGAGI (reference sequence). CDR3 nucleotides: TGTGCCAGCAGTCTAACTAGCGGGGGAGGGGAGACCCAGTACTTC. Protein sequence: CASSLTSGGGETQYF.

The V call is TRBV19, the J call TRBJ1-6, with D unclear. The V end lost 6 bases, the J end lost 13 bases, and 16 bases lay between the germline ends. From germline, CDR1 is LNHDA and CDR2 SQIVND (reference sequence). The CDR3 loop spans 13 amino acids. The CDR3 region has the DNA TGTGCCAGTAGCTCCCCCCGTTTGACGCCCCTCCACTTT. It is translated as CASSSPRLTPLHF.

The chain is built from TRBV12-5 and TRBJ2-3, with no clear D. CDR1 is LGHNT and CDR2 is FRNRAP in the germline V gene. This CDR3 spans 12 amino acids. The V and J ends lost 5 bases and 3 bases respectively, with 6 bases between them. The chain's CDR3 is CASGETTDTQYF. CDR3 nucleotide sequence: TGTGCTAGTGGTGAAACTACAGATACGCAGTATTTT.

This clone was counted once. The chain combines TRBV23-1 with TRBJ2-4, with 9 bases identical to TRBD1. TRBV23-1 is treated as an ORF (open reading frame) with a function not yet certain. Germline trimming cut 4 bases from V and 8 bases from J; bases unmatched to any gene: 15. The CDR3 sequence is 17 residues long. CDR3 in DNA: TGCGCCAGCAGTCCGGGACAGGGTTTTCTATGTGAAGACATTCAGTACTTC. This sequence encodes CASSPGQGFLCEDIQYF.

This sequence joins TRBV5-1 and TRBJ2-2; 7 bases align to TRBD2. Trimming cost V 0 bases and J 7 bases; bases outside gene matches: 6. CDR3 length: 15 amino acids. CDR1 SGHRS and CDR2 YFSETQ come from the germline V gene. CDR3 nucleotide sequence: TGCGCCAGCAGCTTGGACGGCGGGAGTAACGGGGAGCTGTTTTTT. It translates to CASSLDGGSNGELFF.

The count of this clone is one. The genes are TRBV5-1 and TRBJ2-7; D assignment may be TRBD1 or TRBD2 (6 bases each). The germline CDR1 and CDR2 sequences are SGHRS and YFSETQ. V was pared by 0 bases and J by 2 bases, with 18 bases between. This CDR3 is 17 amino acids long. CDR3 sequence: CASSLVPVGGDTYEQYF. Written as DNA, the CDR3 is TGCGCCAGCAGCTTGGTACCCGTGGGGGGCGATACCTACGAGCAGTACTTC.

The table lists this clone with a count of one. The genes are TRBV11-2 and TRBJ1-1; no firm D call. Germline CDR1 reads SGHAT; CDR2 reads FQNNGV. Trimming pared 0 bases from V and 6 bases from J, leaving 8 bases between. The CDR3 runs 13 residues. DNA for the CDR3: TGTGCCAGCAGCTTAGATAGAGTCTCTGAAGCTTTCTTT. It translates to CASSLDRVSEAFF.

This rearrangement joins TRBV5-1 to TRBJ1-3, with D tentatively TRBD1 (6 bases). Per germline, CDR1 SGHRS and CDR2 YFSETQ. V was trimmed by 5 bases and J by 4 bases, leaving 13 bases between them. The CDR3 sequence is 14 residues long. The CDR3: CASSPTGAGNTIYF. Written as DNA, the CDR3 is TGCGCCAGCAGTCCCACGGGGGCAGGAAACACCATATATTTT.

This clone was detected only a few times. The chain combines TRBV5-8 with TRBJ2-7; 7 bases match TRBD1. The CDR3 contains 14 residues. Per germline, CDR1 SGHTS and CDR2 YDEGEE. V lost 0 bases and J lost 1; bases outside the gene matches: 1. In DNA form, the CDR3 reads TGTGCCAGCAGCTTGGGACAGGGATCCTACGAGCAGTACTTC. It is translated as CASSLGQGSYEQYF.

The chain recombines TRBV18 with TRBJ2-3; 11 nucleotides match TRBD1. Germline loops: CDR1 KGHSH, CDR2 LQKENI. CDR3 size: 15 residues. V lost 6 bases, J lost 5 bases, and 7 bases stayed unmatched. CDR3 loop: CASSRTGGPEDTQYF. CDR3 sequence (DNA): TGTGCCAGCTCCCGGACAGGGGGCCCTGAAGATACGCAGTATTTT.

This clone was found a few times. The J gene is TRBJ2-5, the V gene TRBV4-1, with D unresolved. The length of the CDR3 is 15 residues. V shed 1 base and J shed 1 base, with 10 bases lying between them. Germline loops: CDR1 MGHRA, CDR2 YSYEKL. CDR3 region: CASSQGKGFQETQYF. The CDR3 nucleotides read TGCGCCAGCAGCCAAGGAAAAGGCTTCCAAGAGACCCAGTACTTC.

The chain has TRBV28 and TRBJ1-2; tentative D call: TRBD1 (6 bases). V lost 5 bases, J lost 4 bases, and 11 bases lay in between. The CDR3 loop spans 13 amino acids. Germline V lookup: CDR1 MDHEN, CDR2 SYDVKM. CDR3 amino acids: CASSPGVSYGYTF. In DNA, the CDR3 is TGTGCCAGCAGTCCAGGGGTGAGCTATGGCTACACCTTC.

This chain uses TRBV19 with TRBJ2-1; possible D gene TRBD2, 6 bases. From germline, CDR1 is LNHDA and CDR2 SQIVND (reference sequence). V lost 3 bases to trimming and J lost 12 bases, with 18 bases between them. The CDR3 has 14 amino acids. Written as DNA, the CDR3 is TGTGCCAGTAGTATTGTCGGGGAGGTTTATTCGCAGTTCTTC. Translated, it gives CASSIVGEVYSQFF.

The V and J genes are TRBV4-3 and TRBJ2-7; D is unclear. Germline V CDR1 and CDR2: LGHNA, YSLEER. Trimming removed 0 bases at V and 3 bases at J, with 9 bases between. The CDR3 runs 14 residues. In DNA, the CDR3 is TGCGCCAGCAGCCAAGATGGCGGCAGCTACGAGCAGTACTTC. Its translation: CASSQDGGSYEQYF.

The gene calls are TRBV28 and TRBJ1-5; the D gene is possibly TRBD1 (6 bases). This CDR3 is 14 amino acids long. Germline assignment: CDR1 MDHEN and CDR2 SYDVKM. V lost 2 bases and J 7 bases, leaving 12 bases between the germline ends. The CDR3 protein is CASSLVRGLQPQHF. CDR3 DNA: TGTGCCAGCAGTTTAGTTAGGGGGTTACAGCCCCAGCATTTT.

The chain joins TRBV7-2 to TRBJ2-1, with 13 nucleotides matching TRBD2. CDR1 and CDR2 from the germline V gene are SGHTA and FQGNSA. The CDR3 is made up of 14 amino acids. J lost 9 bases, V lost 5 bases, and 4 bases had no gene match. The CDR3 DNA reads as TGTGCCAGCAGCCCGACTAGCGGGGGGCCTGAGCAGTTCTTC. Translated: CASSPTSGGPEQFF.

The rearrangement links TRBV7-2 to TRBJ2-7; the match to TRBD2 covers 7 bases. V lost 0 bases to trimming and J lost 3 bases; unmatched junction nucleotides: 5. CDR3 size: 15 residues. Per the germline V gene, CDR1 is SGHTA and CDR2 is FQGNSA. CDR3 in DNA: TGTGCCAGCAGCTTAGCGCGGGCGGGGGTCTACGAGCAGTACTTC. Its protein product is CASSLARAGVYEQYF.

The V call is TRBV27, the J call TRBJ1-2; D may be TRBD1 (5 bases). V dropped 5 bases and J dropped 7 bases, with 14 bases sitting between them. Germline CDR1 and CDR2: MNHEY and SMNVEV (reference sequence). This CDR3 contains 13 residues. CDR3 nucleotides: TGTGCCAGCAGTCCCTGGGAGGGACGTGGCTACACCTTC. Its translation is CASSPWEGRGYTF.